This TCR beta chain is from a study of response to subunit inactivated influenza vaccine (dated by TCRdb to 2016 to 2019). Study-wide context: Deep quantitative profiling of the T cell receptor repertoire was used in the study to follow responses to a trivalent subunit inactivated influenza vaccine.

What the research found in general, with its limitations: The authors proposed that each seasonal influenza vaccination may bring in only a limited number of new T cells.

This clonotype has a handful of counts. What antigen it recognizes has not been identified. Per-base quality was not reported, and no clone a single base away is much larger than it. The library came from RT-PCR. The sequencer listed for this sample is Illumina HiSeq 2500. TCRdb trimmed the raw reads at Q25, called clones with MiXCR and kept productive beta chains. Duplicate CDR3 protein sequences are folded into a single record with the most common DNA and genes. A total of 600,000 to 700,000 distinct CDR3 sequences appear in this sample, 14% of them only once. The ten biggest clones cover roughly 7.6% of the sample. Unmatched junction bases come to 4, with V trimmed by 7 bases and J by 4 bases. The CDR3 sequence holds 13 residues, the cysteine and phenylalanine included. Only CDR3 DNA is held: 39 bases, read in frame from base 1. The germline V gene supplies CDR1 MNHEY and CDR2 SVGEGT.

Sequencing used PBMCs from blood, obtained 14 to 15 days before vaccination. The chain couples TRBV6-2 or TRBV6-3 to TRBJ2-1; TRBD1 matches 7 bases in the middle. The sequence derives from a man between 50 and 59 years old who received an inactivated influenza vaccine. Donor details come from another sample of the same person, matched by shared clones. The CDR3 is CASTKTGYNEQFF. The sequenced DNA is TGTGCCAGCACCAAGACAGGGTACAATGAGCAGTTCTTC.